This TCR beta chain was recovered during a study of shared clonotypes between healthy human individuals. Broader study findings: Against clonotypes common to all four donors, non-shared ones had lower generation probabilities. Depth was large, yet rarefaction showed that sorted-subset sequencing was incomplete.

In the case of this clone: The target antigen is unknown.

Clones were read by immunoSEQ multiplex PCR, and TCRdb kept only the in-frame ones, dropping some. Of roughly 1,600,000 clones listed, 97% to 99% are singletons. Only Caucasian adults living in Nashville, Tennessee served as donors. V lost 7 bases and J 1 base, leaving 14 bases between the germline ends. The CDR3 length is 15 residues. Per germline, CDR1 LNHDA and CDR2 SQIVND (reference sequence). This sequence originates from a young man in good health. The rearrangement joins TRBV19 to TRBJ2-1; maybe TRBD2 (5 bases). Input material: naive CD4+ T cells sorted from blood. Specified subset: CD45RA+ positively selected. The CDR3 DNA is TGTGCCAGTATGGTTGTTAGCGCGTCCTACAATGAGCAGTTCTTC. Residues: CASMVVSASYNEQFF.